This T cell receptor (beta chain) was observed in a study of patients and donors after allogeneic stem cell transplantation (dated by TCRdb to the early 2020s). To prepare the library, RT-PCR was applied. Sequencing used a NextSeq 550. The raw public data were reprocessed by TCRdb itself: fastp quality trimming at Q25, MiXCR clonotype calling, in-frame beta chains only. Entries are consolidated by CDR3 protein sequence, retaining the most common genes and DNA. The sample records 200,000 to 250,000 distinct CDR3 sequences, around 14% of which are singletons. 11% of the sample goes to the ten largest clones. The germline V gene (reference sequence) supplies CDR1 LNHNV and CDR2 YYDKDF. V lost 5 bases and J lost 0 bases; the stretch between them is 10 bases long. Taken from cysteine to phenylalanine, the CDR3 has 15 residues. CDR3 DNA is the only sequence kept; it has 45 bases, read in frame from the first base.

This clonotype showed up many times. No cognate antigen has been identified for it. There are no base qualities to consult, and no much larger clone falls within one base. Sequenced: blood, either unsorted or a sorted T cell fraction (not recorded which). The sequence was obtained from a human donor who was either an allogeneic HSCT recipient or a stem cell or donor lymphocyte infusion donor (not recorded which). It is not recorded whose cells these are; they may come from a transplant donor. The receptor chain draws on TRBV15 and TRBJ1-4, with the D gene call left open. The CDR3 sequence is CATSRRTATNEKLFF. The nucleotide sequence reads TGTGCCACCAGCCGCAGGACTGCAACTAATGAAAAACTGTTTTTT.